This T cell receptor beta chain comes out of a study of human T cells and chemical hapten exposure. Study background: Sensitizing treatment utilized 2% DPC over a 2 cm by 2 cm portion of upper inner arm skin. Patch tests applied 0.01% DPC to the upper back and were scored after 6 days. Study results and limitations: Expanded TCRs created a significantly greater count of big CDR3 similarity clusters than controls did.

Trimming at V came to 6 bases and at J to 10 bases, leaving 7 bases not matched to a gene. The V gene's germline CDR1 is MNHEY and CDR2 SMNVEV (reference sequence). This CDR3 contains 14 residues. TCRdb re-analysed the RACE reads in MiXCR, keeping a single row per CDR3 protein. The table has tens of thousands of distinct CDR3 sequences, more than 9% seen once. This clonotype has at least ten counts. Its target is unknown. Time point described: patch test 2, 6 weeks after DPC sensitization. Treatment described: therapeutic diphenylcyclopropenone sensitization with weekly scalp DPC. Alopecia patients between 18 and 70 years old and suitable for DPC were used as donors.

The starting material was whole blood, obtained in connection with sensitization to the hapten diphenylcyclopropenone (DPC). The receptor was isolated from a woman aged 45-65 years with alopecia areata. Some clones in this sample may be carry-over from other donors' samples. This sequence joins TRBV27 and TRBJ1-6; 9 bases align to TRBD1. CDR3 loop: CASSSPGTGSPLHF. The CDR3 bases are TGTGCCAGCAGCTCCCCCGGGACAGGGTCACCCCTCCACTTT.